This T cell receptor beta chain was identified during a study of T-cell memory formation after mild COVID-19. Study in general: TCR clusters showed largely donor specificity.

V dropped 0 bases and J dropped 4; count of bases not matched to a gene: 6. The CDR3 covers 15 residues. Germline V gene sequence: CDR1 SGDLS, CDR2 YYNGEE. This clonotype was seen a few times. Its specificity is not known. Via MiXCR, TCRdb re-called the 5' RACE reads, giving one row per CDR3 protein. Of under 400,000 distinct CDR3 sequences listed, 20% to 25% are singletons. Study-level points and caveats: Specificity for SARS-CoV-2 was not confirmed among the second-wave clones peaking on day 37. Contracting clones from day 15 to 85 had balanced CD4/CD8; later expanders favoured CD4+.

This TCR came from an adult woman who had mild COVID-19 (a few samples of this study predate the infection). Cell type and time point are not known. The rearrangement joins TRBV9 to TRBJ2-7; TRBD2 matches at 8 bases. Material: PBMCs or a T cell subset sorted from them (not recorded which). The CDR3 DNA is TGTGCCAGCAGCGTAGGTCCGGGAGGGTTTTACGAGCAGTACTTC. This codes for CASSVGPGGFYEQYF.